Listed below are T cell receptor beta chains from one sample, sequenced in a study of cytomegalovirus exposure and HLA in healthy donors. Sequencing used immunoSEQ multiplex PCR; TCRdb keeps in-frame clones, though not all of them. The top ten hold 1.5% to 2.5% of the sample, which has some 210,000 clones, around 90% seen once. The sample consisted of PBMCs. These receptors were taken from a woman aged 18 to 35 in good health and CMV-seropositive. The CDR3 runs from the conserved cysteine through the conserved F or W.

v_call cdr3_aa
TRBV14 CASSQVGLLGNTIYF
TRBV7-2 CASSLAGGNGQPQHF
TRBV5-4 CASSPFLSPGGGNYGYTF
TRBV27 CASSFSTGGISQPQHF
TRBV6-1 CASTPGYQETQYF
TRBV4-1 CASSLLAGSTDTQYF
TRBV11-2 CASSLDTLSRSSATEAFF
TRBV7-8 CASSLWTENTEAFF
TRBV10-3 CAISQQGWQPQHF
TRBV5-1 CASTNGQTQETQYF
TRBV30 CAWSVGAGLHDTQYF
TRBV4-1 CASSQETSGKDEQYF
TRBV30 CAWRGGQGGQETQYF
TRBV28 CASKPGDRGRLEKLFF
TRBV19 CASSTQDQETQYF
TRBV5-6 CASSLGGITETQYF
TRBV6-1 CASTTVWMNTEAFF
TRBV6-5 CASSPSQDPNYGYTF
TRBV6-1 CASSDSGVTDTQYF
TRBV5-1 CASSYRGGGASSYNEQFF
TRBV30 CAWIPGTAVSGANVLTF
TRBV12-5 CASGLVLQGCYGYTF
TRBV4-1 CASSQDAQDSPANYEQYF
TRBV28 CASSSSGFYEQYF
TRBV6-5 CASTRTAQGAYEQYF
TRBV28 CASSLRVYSNQPQHF
TRBV4-1 CASSQEGLPAEQFF
TRBV28 CASSLVGHGYTF
TRBV5-4 CASSYRDSEAFF